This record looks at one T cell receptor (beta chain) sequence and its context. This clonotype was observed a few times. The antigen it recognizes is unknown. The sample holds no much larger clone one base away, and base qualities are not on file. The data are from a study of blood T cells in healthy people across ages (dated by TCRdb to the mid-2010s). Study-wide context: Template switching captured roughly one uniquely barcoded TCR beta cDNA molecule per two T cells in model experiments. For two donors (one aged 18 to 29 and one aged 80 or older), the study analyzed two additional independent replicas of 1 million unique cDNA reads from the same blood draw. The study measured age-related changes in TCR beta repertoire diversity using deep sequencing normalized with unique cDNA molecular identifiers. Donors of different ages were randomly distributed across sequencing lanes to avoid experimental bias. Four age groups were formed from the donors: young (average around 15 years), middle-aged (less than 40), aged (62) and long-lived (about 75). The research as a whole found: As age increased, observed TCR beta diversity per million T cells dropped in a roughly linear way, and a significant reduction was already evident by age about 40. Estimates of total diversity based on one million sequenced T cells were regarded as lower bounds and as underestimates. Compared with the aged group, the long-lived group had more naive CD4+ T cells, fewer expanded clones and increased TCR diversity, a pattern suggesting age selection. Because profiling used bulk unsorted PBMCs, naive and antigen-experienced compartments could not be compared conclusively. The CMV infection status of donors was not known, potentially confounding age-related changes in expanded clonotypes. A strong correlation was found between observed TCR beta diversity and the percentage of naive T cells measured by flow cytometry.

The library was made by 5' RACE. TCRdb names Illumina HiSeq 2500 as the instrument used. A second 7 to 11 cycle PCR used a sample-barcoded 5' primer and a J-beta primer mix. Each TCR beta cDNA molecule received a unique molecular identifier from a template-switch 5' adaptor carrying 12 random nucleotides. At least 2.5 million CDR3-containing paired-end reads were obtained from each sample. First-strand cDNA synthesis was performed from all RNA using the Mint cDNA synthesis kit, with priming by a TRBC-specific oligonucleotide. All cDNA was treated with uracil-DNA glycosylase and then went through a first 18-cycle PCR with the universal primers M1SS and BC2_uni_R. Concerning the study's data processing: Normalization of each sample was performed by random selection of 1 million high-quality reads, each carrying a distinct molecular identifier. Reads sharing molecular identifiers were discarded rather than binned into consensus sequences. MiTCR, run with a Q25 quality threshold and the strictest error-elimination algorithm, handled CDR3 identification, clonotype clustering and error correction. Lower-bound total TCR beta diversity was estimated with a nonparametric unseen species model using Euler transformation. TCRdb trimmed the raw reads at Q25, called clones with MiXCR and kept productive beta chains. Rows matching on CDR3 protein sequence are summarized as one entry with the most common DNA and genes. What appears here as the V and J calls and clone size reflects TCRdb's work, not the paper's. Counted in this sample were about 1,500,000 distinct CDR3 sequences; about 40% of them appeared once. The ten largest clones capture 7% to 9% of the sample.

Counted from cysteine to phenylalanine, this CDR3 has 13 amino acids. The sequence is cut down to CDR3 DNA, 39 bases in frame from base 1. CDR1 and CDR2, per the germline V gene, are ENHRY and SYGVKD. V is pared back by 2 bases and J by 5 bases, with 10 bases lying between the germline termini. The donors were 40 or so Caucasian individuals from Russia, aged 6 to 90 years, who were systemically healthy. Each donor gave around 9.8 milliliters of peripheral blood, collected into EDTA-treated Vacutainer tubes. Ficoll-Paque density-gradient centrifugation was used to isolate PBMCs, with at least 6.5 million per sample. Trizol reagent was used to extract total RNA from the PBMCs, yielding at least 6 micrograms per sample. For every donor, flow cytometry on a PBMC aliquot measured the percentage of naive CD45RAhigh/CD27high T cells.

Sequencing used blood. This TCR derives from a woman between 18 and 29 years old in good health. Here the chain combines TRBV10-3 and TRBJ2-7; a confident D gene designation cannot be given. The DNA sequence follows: TGTGCCATCAGTGAGGGGAAACATAACGAGCAGTACTTC. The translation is CAISEGKHNEQYF.